This T cell receptor (beta chain) was sequenced during a study of tumor-infiltrating lymphocytes in primary liver carcinoma. To note about this clonotype: Antigen unknown. Lacking the conserved final phenylalanine or tryptophan, this CDR3 likely reflects a read error.

Broader study findings: Bulk unsorted sampling precluded comparing CD4+ and CD8+ repertoires.

Germline DNA was also extracted, with blood RNA taken from unsorted whole blood. Germline V gene data show CDR1 as LGHNA and CDR2 as YNFKEQ. J was trimmed by 3 bases and V by 2 bases; bases with no gene match: 9. The CDR3 runs 17 residues. Synthesis of TCR beta cDNA was carried out from 500 ng total RNA with a constant-region primer. The TCR beta library was amplified through three nested multiplex PCR rounds in a modified ARM-PCR procedure. It was with TRBV1-TRBV30 forward primers and a C-beta reverse primer that the first two PCR rounds were run, at approximately 10 cycles each. One entry per CDR3 protein, called by TCRdb with MiXCR from the multiplex PCR reads. The repertoire holds 310,000 or so distinct CDR3 sequences, with about 61% as singletons.

The sequence was collected from a middle-aged man with primary liver carcinoma and hepatitis B virus infection. What was sequenced was peripheral blood. This chain joins TRBV4-2 and TRBJ2-1; 8 bases align to TRBD2. The CDR3 DNA reads TGTGCCAGCAGCCAACTGAGCGGGAGAGCCGTCTACAATGAGCAGTTCTTA. Its protein is CASSQLSGRAVYNEQFL.